These T cell receptor beta chains were read from a single sample in a study of identical twins. TCRdb itself ran the 5' RACE reads through MiXCR, one entry per CDR3 protein. The data contain 500,000 to 650,000 distinct CDR3 sequences, about a fifth of them singletons. This same sample was also part of a study on yellow fever vaccine responses in identical twins.

Sequencing was done on a sample of CD4+ T cells sorted from blood. Receptors originate from a woman between 18 and 30 years old in good health. Both conserved end residues are part of each CDR3. A D gene is named only where the DNA matches it firmly. Not all rows give a size; the values are once, few, many and, for expanded clones, a class.

V	D	size	J	DNA	CDR3
TRBV4-1	.	.	TRBJ2-6	TGCGCCAGCAGCCAAGATCCCGGGGCTGGGGCCAACGTCCTGACTTTC	CASSQDPGAGANVLTF
TRBV2	.	.	TRBJ2-2	TGTGCCAGCAGTGAAGTTGGAGAATACACCGGGGAGCTGTTTTTT	CASSEVGEYTGELFF
TRBV5-6	.	.	TRBJ2-7	TGTGCCAGCAGCCGCCGGAGGGGGGGAAGTTACGAGCAGTACTTC	CASSRRRGGSYEQYF
TRBV20-1	TRBD1	.	TRBJ2-7	TGCAGTGCTAGCGCCTACGACAGGGGGGTCTCCTACGAGCAGTACTTC	CSASAYDRGVSYEQYF
TRBV29-1	TRBD1	once	TRBJ1-1	TGCAGCGTCCGACAGGGGTCGGGAGGTGGTGAAGCTTTCTTT	CSVRQGSGGGEAFF
TRBV7-3	.	once	TRBJ2-1	TGTGCCAGCAGCTTGGCGGGATCTTTCCATGAGCAGTTCTTC	CASSLAGSFHEQFF
TRBV5-1	.	.	TRBJ2-3	TGCGCCAGCAGCTTGGAGTCAGTCCCAGATACGCAGTATTTT	CASSLESVPDTQYF
TRBV5-1	.	.	TRBJ2-6	TGCGCCAGCAGCTCTACGGGACGGATCTCTGGGGCCAACGTCCTGACTTTC	CASSSTGRISGANVLTF
TRBV5-5	.	.	TRBJ1-1	TGTGCCAGCAGCTTGTACCGGGACGGTGGCACTGAAGCTTTCTTT	CASSLYRDGGTEAFF
TRBV12-3/TRBV12-4	.	.	TRBJ2-3	TGTGCCAGCAGCCCGGGACCCCCGGCCCCAGATACGCAGTATTTT	CASSPGPPAPDTQYF
TRBV20-1	.	once	TRBJ2-5	TGCAGTGCCAACCGGGACTTCCAAGAGACCCAGTACTTC	CSANRDFQETQYF
TRBV12-3/TRBV12-4	.	few	TRBJ2-1	TGTGCCAGCAGTACACAGGGGAGGAATGAGCAGTTCTTC	CASSTQGRNEQFF
TRBV9	.	few	TRBJ2-1	TGTGCCAGCAGCCGCTCTAGCTCCTACAATGAGCAGTTCTTC	CASSRSSSYNEQFF
TRBV28	.	.	TRBJ2-1	TGTGCCAGCAGGTCCGGGACAGGGGTTTGGACTAGCGGCGACAATGAGCAGTTCTTC	CASRSGTGVWTSGDNEQFF